Listed below are T cell receptor beta chains from one sample, sequenced in a study of blood T cell repertoires in COVID-19. TCRdb keeps only in-frame clones here, not all; method: immunoSEQ multiplex PCR. The table shows 55,000 to 65,000 clones, with less than 80% occurring only once. Sequencing input: peripheral blood. Receptors originate from a man between 60 and 70 years old with acute or convalescent COVID-19. CDR3s leave out the opening cysteine and the closing phenylalanine or tryptophan.

v_call	j_call	cdr3_aa
TRBV28	TRBJ1-2	ASSLGQALFYGYT
TRBV27	TRBJ1-1	ASSSPRGSMNTEAF
TRBV2	TRBJ2-7	AREREAVSYEQY
TRBV10-3	TRBJ2-1	AISESGGMDEQF
TRBV19	TRBJ1-2	ASSIGGDGYT
TRBV30	TRBJ2-1	AWRNPGRSGDEQF
TRBV24-1	TRBJ2-2	ATSDPQGLAGGVTGELF
TRBV24-1	TRBJ2-2	ATSDPPGQGSNTGELF
TRBV28	TRBJ1-5	ASSLGGEQAQPQH
TRBV10-3	TRBJ2-7	AISGGTVEGYEQY
TRBV7-3	TRBJ1-5	AGSENKNQPQH
TRBV28	TRBJ1-4	ASSSPGQGGEKLF
TRBV6-5	TRBJ1-3	ASRWTGGNTIY
TRBV27	TRBJ2-7	ASSTAGTHLEPD
TRBV5-1	TRBJ1-2	ASSEPGTGLNYGYT
TRBV19	TRBJ2-3	ASRATSADTQY
TRBV24-1	TRBJ2-1	ATSDFPGDEQF
TRBV28	TRBJ1-2	ATRTGGAVGGYT
TRBV24-1	TRBJ1-2	ATSDSIRTGKDYGYT
TRBV9	TRBJ2-7	ASSPQGVQGYEQY
TRBV28	TRBJ2-7	ASSSQVSGGSSYEQY
TRBV5-5	TRBJ2-5	ASTPYGGYQETQY
TRBV11-2	TRBJ2-2	ASSVTVNTGELF
TRBV7-9	TRBJ2-4	ASSFTGGGANIQY
TRBV9	TRBJ2-7	ASSAGTGRYEQY
TRBV11-3	TRBJ2-3	ASSQGWADTQY
TRBV19	TRBJ2-6	ASMTGWANVLT
TRBV19	TRBJ2-3	ASSMGLAGADTQY
TRBV10-1	TRBJ2-7	ASSGGLTYEQY
TRBV18	TRBJ1-1	ASSPVGEGDSF
TRBV24-1	TRBJ1-2	ATSDEGQGSGYT
TRBV2	TRBJ2-4	ASSEEVGGRDKNIQY
TRBV24-1	TRBJ2-3	ATSDSLADYTDTQY
TRBV29-1	TRBJ2-7	SVEPPGQPYEQY
TRBV19	TRBJ1-5	ASSGLSSNQPQH
TRBV6-6	TRBJ1-1	ASSYPSAGMNTEAF
TRBV3-1/TRBV3-2	TRBJ2-7	ASSQAGATEQY
TRBV28	TRBJ2-7	ASSFREGPYEQY
TRBV24-1	TRBJ2-2	ATSDLGSGFGTGELF
TRBV5-1	TRBJ2-5	ASTTSGRDETQY
TRBV19	TRBJ2-5	ASSLRGAETQY
TRBV27	TRBJ2-2	ASRDRSLMGELF
TRBV30	TRBJ1-6	AWSATGGNSPLH
TRBV10-3	TRBJ2-7	AISESETLSYEQY
TRBV27	TRBJ2-7	ASRPAGAPDEQY
TRBV7-2	TRBJ1-1	ASSPRSVNTEAF
TRBV11-2	TRBJ2-7	ASSHLGGEQY
TRBV7-8	TRBJ2-1	ASSLIADLYNEQF